The sequence of this TCR beta chain was determined in a study of shared clonotypes between healthy human individuals. Study results and caveats: The rarefaction results pointed to incomplete sorted-subset sequencing despite large depth.

As regards this clone: The target antigen is unknown.

As processed by the authors: Junction-only immunoSEQ data arrived without quality scores, meaning filtering differed. The data were produced by immunoSEQ multiplex PCR, yet TCRdb's version contains in-frame clones alone and is incomplete. V and J calls and clone size are copied from that table; D and trimming were computed from the DNA. The sample includes some 680,000 clones, 73% seen only once; the top ten take under 2%. The V and J ends lost 6 bases and 1 base respectively, with 20 bases between them. The CDR3 has 17 amino acids. The germline V gene encodes CDR1 MDHEN and CDR2 SYDVKM. This TCR derives from a young woman in good health. J is TRBJ2-3 and V is TRBV28; D may be TRBD2 (5 bases). Material for sequencing was memory CD4+ T cells sorted from blood. The subset was: CD45RA-negative fraction. CDR3 region: CASRKGGLSGGTDTQYF. The CDR3 DNA sequence: TGTGCCAGCAGAAAAGGCGGGTTAAGCGGAGGCACAGATACGCAGTATTTT.